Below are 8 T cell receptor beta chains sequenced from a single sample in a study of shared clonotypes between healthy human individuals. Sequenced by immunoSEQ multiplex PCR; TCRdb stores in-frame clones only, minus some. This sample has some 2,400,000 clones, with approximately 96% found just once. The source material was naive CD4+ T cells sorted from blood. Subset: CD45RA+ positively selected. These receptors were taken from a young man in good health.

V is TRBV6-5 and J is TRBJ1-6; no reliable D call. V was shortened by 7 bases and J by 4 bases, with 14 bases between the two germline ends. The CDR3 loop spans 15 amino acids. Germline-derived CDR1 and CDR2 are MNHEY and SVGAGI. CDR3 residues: CASNRPREYNSPLHF. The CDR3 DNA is TGTGCCAGCAATAGACCCCGGGAGTATAATTCACCCCTCCACTTT.

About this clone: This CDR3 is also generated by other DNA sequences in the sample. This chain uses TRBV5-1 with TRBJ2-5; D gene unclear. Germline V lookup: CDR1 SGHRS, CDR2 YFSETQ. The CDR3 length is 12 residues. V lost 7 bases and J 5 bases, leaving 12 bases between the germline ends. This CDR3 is CASSDLGETQYF. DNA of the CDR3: TGCGCCAGCTCAGATCTTGGGGAGACCCAGTACTTC. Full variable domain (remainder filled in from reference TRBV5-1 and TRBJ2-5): KAGVTQTPRYLIKTRGQQVTLSCSPISGHRSVSWYQQTPGQGLQFLFEYFSETQRNKGNFPGRFSGRQFSNSRSEMNVSTLELGDSALYLCASSDLGETQYFGPGTRLLVL.

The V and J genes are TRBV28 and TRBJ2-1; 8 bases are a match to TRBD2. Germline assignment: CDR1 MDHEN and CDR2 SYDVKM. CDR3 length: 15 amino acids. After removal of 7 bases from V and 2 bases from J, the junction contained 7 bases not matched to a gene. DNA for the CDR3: TGTGCCAGCACCATGGCCGGGGGGGCCTACAATGAGCAGTTCTTC. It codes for CASTMAGGAYNEQFF.

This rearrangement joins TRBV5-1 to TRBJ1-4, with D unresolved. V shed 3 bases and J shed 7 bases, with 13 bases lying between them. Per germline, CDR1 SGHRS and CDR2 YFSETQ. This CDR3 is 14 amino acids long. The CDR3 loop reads CASSSGIRGEKLFF. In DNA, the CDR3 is TGCGCCAGCAGCTCCGGGATTCGGGGTGAAAAACTGTTTTTT. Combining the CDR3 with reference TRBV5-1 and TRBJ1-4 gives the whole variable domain KAGVTQTPRYLIKTRGQQVTLSCSPISGHRSVSWYQQTPGQGLQFLFEYFSETQRNKGNFPGRFSGRQFSNSRSEMNVSTLELGDSALYLCASSSGIRGEKLFFGSGTQLSVL.

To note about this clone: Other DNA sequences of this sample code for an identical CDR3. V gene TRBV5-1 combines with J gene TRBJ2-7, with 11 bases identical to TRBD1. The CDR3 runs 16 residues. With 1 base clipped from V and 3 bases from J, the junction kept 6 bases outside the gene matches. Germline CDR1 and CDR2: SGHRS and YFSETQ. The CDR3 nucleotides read TGCGCCAGCAGCTTGACCGGGACAGGGGGAAACTACGAGCAGTACTTC. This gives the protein CASSLTGTGGNYEQYF. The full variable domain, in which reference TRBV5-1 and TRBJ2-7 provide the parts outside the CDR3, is KAGVTQTPRYLIKTRGQQVTLSCSPISGHRSVSWYQQTPGQGLQFLFEYFSETQRNKGNFPGRFSGRQFSNSRSEMNVSTLELGDSALYLCASSLTGTGGNYEQYFGPGTRLTVT.

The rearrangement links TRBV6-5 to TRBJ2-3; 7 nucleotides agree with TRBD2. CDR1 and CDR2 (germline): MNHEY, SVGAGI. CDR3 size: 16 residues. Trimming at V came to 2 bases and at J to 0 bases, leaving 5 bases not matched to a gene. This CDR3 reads CASSYAGVTSTDTQYF. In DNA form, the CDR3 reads TGTGCCAGCAGTTACGCGGGGGTCACTAGCACAGATACGCAGTATTTT.

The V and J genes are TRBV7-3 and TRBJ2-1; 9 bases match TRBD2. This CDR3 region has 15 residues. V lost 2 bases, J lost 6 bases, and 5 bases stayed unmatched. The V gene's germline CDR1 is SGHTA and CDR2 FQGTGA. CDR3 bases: TGTGCCAGCAGCTTATGGGCGGGAGGGGCCAATGAGCAGTTCTTC. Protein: CASSLWAGGANEQFF.

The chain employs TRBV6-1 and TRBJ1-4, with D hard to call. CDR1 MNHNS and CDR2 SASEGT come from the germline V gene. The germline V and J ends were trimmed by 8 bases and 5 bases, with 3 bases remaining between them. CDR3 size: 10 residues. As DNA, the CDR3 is TGTGCCAGCGGGAATGAAAAACTGTTTTTT. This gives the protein CASGNEKLFF.